One sample yielded the 14 T cell receptor beta chains listed below, sequenced in a study of identical twins. TCRdb used MiXCR to reprocess the 5' RACE reads, holding one entry per CDR3 protein. The sample lists roughly 690,000 distinct CDR3 sequences, around 21% occurring once. The same sample was also studied in work on T cells expressing NK-cell markers.

The sample was PBMCs. The receptors derive from a woman younger than 30 in good health.

The chain links TRBV12-3 or TRBV12-4 to TRBJ2-5, with D possibly matching TRBD1 (6 bases). V gave up 4 bases and J gave up 0 bases, with 15 bases separating them. The CDR3 length is 16 residues. The CDR3 DNA reads TGTGCCAGCAGTTCCCCCGTTGGGGGCGACCAAGAGACCCAGTACTTC. Residues: CASSSPVGGDQETQYF.

The chain has TRBV12-3 or TRBV12-4 and TRBJ1-6; D perhaps matches TRBD1 (5 bases). The length of the CDR3 is 16 residues. V was clipped by 5 bases and J by 9 bases, with 20 bases between them. The CDR3 DNA reads as TGTGCCAGCAGTCCACCGCGGGGGAGGGCGGGTTCACCCCTCCACTTT. This translates into CASSPPRGRAGSPLHF.

This clonotype was detected many times. The V gene is TRBV9, the J gene TRBJ2-3; 9 positions match TRBD2. The length of the CDR3 is 16 residues. Germline assignment: CDR1 SGDLS and CDR2 YYNGEE. V lost 0 bases, J lost 0 bases, and 2 bases stayed unmatched. DNA of the CDR3: TGTGCCAGCAGCGTAGAAGCGGGGGGAAGCACAGATACGCAGTATTTT. Translating gives CASSVEAGGSTDTQYF. The full variable domain, its missing parts supplied by reference TRBV9 and TRBJ2-3, is DSGVTQTPKHLITATGQRVTLRCSPRSGDLSVYWYQQSLDQGLQFLIQYYNGEERAKGNILERFSAQQFPDLHSELNLSSLELGDSALYFCASSVEAGGSTDTQYFGPGTRLTVL.

This clonotype turned up a few times. The chain uses TRBV4-2 and TRBJ2-2; 7 bases align to TRBD2. The CDR3 has 16 residues. Germline V gene data show CDR1 as LGHNA and CDR2 as YNFKEQ. Losses at the gene ends were 3 bases for V and 2 bases for J; bases not matched to a gene: 6. Here the CDR3 DNA reads TGTGCCAGCAGCCAGGGAGCGGGGCCTAACACCGGGGAGCTGTTTTTT. This encodes CASSQGAGPNTGELFF.

The chain uses TRBV20-1 and TRBJ2-5, with D possibly matching TRBD1 (5 bases). This CDR3 spans 14 amino acids. CDR1 DFQATT and CDR2 SNEGSKA come from the germline V gene (reference sequence). Between the trimmed V and J ends, which lost 0 bases and 7 bases, there was a span of 15 bases. CDR3 bases: TGCAGTGCTAGAGATTTGGGGCCCGGTGGGACCCAGTACTTC. Its translation is CSARDLGPGGTQYF.

This chain links TRBV20-1 with TRBJ2-3; no clear D gene. The germline V gene encodes CDR1 DFQATT and CDR2 SNEGSKA (reference sequence). Trimming cost V 5 bases and J 6 bases, with 18 bases left between them. The CDR3 sequence is 14 residues long. The CDR3: CSAPDARRSDTQYF. In DNA, the CDR3 is TGCAGTGCTCCCGACGCCCGAAGATCGGATACGCAGTATTTT.

The chain links TRBV5-1 to TRBJ2-1; weak D call: TRBD1 (5 bases). Per the germline V gene, CDR1 is SGHRS and CDR2 is YFSETQ. Trimming pared 2 bases from V and 8 bases from J, leaving 17 bases between. The CDR3 spans 15 residues. Written as DNA, the CDR3 is TGCGCCAGCAGCTTTCCCGACCTCCTAGGGGATGAGCAGTTCTTC. This sequence encodes CASSFPDLLGDEQFF.

The V call is TRBV5-1, the J call TRBJ1-2; D ambiguous. Looked up from germline, CDR1 is SGHRS and CDR2 is YFSETQ. V was pared by 0 bases and J by 6 bases, with 12 bases between. The CDR3 contains 14 residues. In DNA, the CDR3 is TGCGCCAGCAGCTTGGCCACACCCTCGGATGGCTACACCTTC. Amino acid sequence: CASSLATPSDGYTF. Together with reference TRBV5-1 and TRBJ1-2, the CDR3 gives the full variable domain: KAGVTQTPRYLIKTRGQQVTLSCSPISGHRSVSWYQQTPGQGLQFLFEYFSETQRNKGNFPGRFSGRQFSNSRSEMNVSTLELGDSALYLCASSLATPSDGYTFGSGTRLTVV.

The rearrangement joins TRBV5-1 to TRBJ2-3; the match to TRBD2 covers 7 bases. The CDR3 sequence is 15 residues long. The V gene end was trimmed by 0 bases and the J gene end by 5 bases; junction bases not matched to a gene: 6. Per germline, CDR1 SGHRS and CDR2 YFSETQ. Written as DNA, the CDR3 is TGCGCCAGCAGCTTGGGTGCGGGAGTGCAAGATACGCAGTATTTT. This sequence encodes CASSLGAGVQDTQYF. The full variable domain, with the rest looked up from reference TRBV5-1 and TRBJ2-3, is KAGVTQTPRYLIKTRGQQVTLSCSPISGHRSVSWYQQTPGQGLQFLFEYFSETQRNKGNFPGRFSGRQFSNSRSEMNVSTLELGDSALYLCASSLGAGVQDTQYFGPGTRLTVL.

This rearrangement joins TRBV5-1 to TRBJ2-5; 9 bases match TRBD2. J gave up 3 bases and V 6 bases, and 9 bases lay outside the gene matches. Per the germline V gene, CDR1 is SGHRS and CDR2 is YFSETQ. This CDR3 contains 15 residues. CDR3 sequence (DNA): TGCGCCAGCAATTTGGCGGGAGGGCCCGAAGAGACCCAGTACTTC. Its translation is CASNLAGGPEETQYF.

This clonotype was detected only a few times. V gene TRBV10-3 combines with J gene TRBJ1-2; weak D call: TRBD1 (5 bases). Deletions cut 2 bases from V and 4 bases from J, with 17 bases between. Germline V gene sequence: CDR1 ENHRY, CDR2 SYGVKD. This CDR3 spans 16 amino acids. The CDR3 bases are TGTGCCATCAGTGAGATGGGGCCACTTGTAATCTATGGCTACACCTTC. It codes for CAISEMGPLVIYGYTF.

This clonotype was seen more than once but under ten times. The rearrangement uses TRBV7-2 and TRBJ2-1; perhaps TRBD2 as D (7 bases). Trimming removed 0 bases from V and 8 bases from J, with 11 bases in between. Germline-derived CDR1 and CDR2 are SGHTA and FQGNSA. CDR3 length: 14 amino acids. CDR3: CASSLAGGPYEQFF. The CDR3 DNA follows: TGTGCCAGCAGCTTAGCGGGGGGGCCCTATGAGCAGTTCTTC.

This clonotype appeared many times. The chain recombines TRBV20-1 with TRBJ2-7; 8 bases match TRBD2. Germline-derived CDR1 and CDR2 are DFQATT and SNEGSKA (reference sequence). This CDR3 spans 16 amino acids. V shed 0 bases, J shed 0 bases, and the junction held 7 bases outside the gene matches. Here the CDR3 reads CSARDFRGGHSYEQYF. As DNA, the CDR3 is TGCAGTGCTAGAGATTTTCGGGGGGGTCACTCCTACGAGCAGTACTTC.

This clonotype has just a few counts. The chain joins TRBV20-1 to TRBJ2-5; the D is unclear. There are 14 residues in the CDR3. Germline CDR1 DFQATT, CDR2 SNEGSKA (reference sequence). V lost 1 base, J lost 0 bases, and 9 bases lay in between. The chain's CDR3 is CSARGPPYQETQYF. DNA for the CDR3: TGCAGTGCTAGAGGACCCCCGTACCAAGAGACCCAGTACTTC.